One sample yielded the 23 T cell receptor beta chains listed below, sequenced in a study of shared clonotypes between healthy human individuals. The protocol was immunoSEQ multiplex PCR, while the TCRdb copy is restricted to in-frame clones and leaves out a portion. Of about 520,000 clones listed, approximately 95% are singletons. The sequencing sample was made of naive CD4+ T cells sorted from blood. The subset denotes: CD45RA+ positively selected. These receptors were collected from a woman in her twenties or thirties in good health.

The chain has TRBV11-3 and TRBJ2-1; 11 nucleotides match TRBD2. CDR3 size: 15 residues. After removal of 5 bases from V and 7 bases from J, the junction contained 7 bases not matched to a gene. Germline CDR1 and CDR2: SGHNT and YENEEA. The CDR3 is CASSLGLAAGNEQFF. Written as DNA, the CDR3 is TGTGCCAGCAGCCTGGGACTAGCGGCAGGGAATGAGCAGTTCTTC.

This chain connects TRBV10-1 to TRBJ2-3, with D possibly being TRBD2 (6 bases). CDR1 and CDR2 (germline): WNHNN, SYGVQD (reference sequence). V was clipped by 4 bases and J by 0 bases, with 11 bases between them. The CDR3 has 15 residues. The CDR3 reads CASSGGSGSTDTQYF. CDR3 sequence (DNA): TGCGCCAGCAGTGGTGGAAGCGGGAGCACAGATACGCAGTATTTT.

The CDR3 spells CASSTYRAPNTGELFF. The CDR3 nucleotides read TGTGCCAGTAGTACGTACAGGGCGCCGAACACCGGGGAGCTGTTTTTT. The rearrangement uses TRBV19 and TRBJ2-2; TRBD1 might be the D (6 bases). The germline CDR1 and CDR2 sequences are LNHDA and SQIVND (reference sequence). Trimming cost V 4 bases and J 0 bases, with 12 bases left between them. The CDR3 consists of 16 residues. Full variable domain (rest looked up from reference TRBV19 and TRBJ2-2): DGGITQSPKYLFRKEGQNVTLSCEQNLNHDAMYWYRQDPGQGLRLIYYSQIVNDFQKGDIAEGYSVSREKKESFPLTVTSAQKNPTAFYLCASSTYRAPNTGELFFGEGSRLTVL.

CDR3 protein: CASSHPGQGNYEQYF. CDR3 DNA: TGCGCCAGCAGCCATCCGGGACAGGGGAATTACGAGCAGTACTTC. The chain uses TRBV4-1 and TRBJ2-7; 10 bases agree with TRBD1. The CDR3 is made up of 15 amino acids. Germline lookup yields CDR1 MGHRA and CDR2 YSYEKL. The V gene end was trimmed by 3 bases and the J gene end by 4 bases; junction bases not matched to a gene: 6.

The rearrangement joins TRBV18 to TRBJ2-3; D is possibly TRBD1 (7 bases). CDR3 length: 17 residues. The germline CDR1 and CDR2 sequences are KGHSH and LQKENI. Trimming removed 6 bases from V and 2 bases from J, with 21 bases in between. CDR3 in DNA: TGTGCCAGCTCTACGGGGGCCGGACAGGTAATCACAGATACGCAGTATTTT. Translation: CASSTGAGQVITDTQYF.

This chain uses TRBV7-9 with TRBJ2-7, with 8 positions matching TRBD1. J gave up 7 bases and V 1 base, and 6 bases lay outside the gene matches. CDR1 is SEHNR and CDR2 is FQNEAQ in the germline V gene (reference sequence). CDR3 size: 14 residues. The CDR3 is CASSLGTGSLEQYF. DNA of the CDR3: TGTGCCAGCAGCTTAGGGACAGGGTCCCTAGAGCAGTACTTC.

The chain joins TRBV28 to TRBJ1-2; 10 nucleotides agree with TRBD1. J lost 8 bases, V lost 6 bases, and 9 bases had no gene match. CDR1 and CDR2 from the germline V gene are MDHEN and SYDVKM. The CDR3 spans 14 residues. CDR3 DNA sequence: TGTGCCAGCAGGGACGGGGACAGGGGTATAGGCTACACCTTC. It encodes CASRDGDRGIGYTF.

The chain links TRBV6-1 to TRBJ1-5, with D maybe TRBD1 (6 bases). The CDR3 is made up of 15 amino acids. Germline CDR1 MNHNS, CDR2 SASEGT. V was trimmed by 1 base and J by 6 bases, leaving 13 bases between them. CDR3 sequence: CASSEGGQGSQPQHF. CDR3 DNA: TGTGCCAGCAGTGAAGGGGGGCAGGGTAGTCAGCCCCAGCATTTT.

V is TRBV6-6 and J is TRBJ2-7, with TRBD1 matching over 7 bases. Germline V gene sequence: CDR1 MNHNY, CDR2 SVGAGI (reference sequence). The CDR3 has 14 amino acids. V was clipped by 6 bases and J by 3 bases; unmatched bases: 8. CDR3 in amino acids: CASRRQGQHYEQYF. The CDR3 DNA follows: TGTGCCAGCAGACGACAGGGCCAACACTACGAGCAGTACTTC.

This CDR3 is CASSTGGWTDTQYF. The CDR3 DNA is TGTGCCAGCAGCACAGGGGGCTGGACAGATACGCAGTATTTT. This sequence joins TRBV11-3 and TRBJ2-3; TRBD1 agrees at 9 bases. The CDR3 length is 14 residues. The germline gives CDR1 SGHNT, CDR2 YENEEA. V dropped 5 bases and J dropped 3; count of bases not matched to a gene: 3.

V and J are TRBV4-1 and TRBJ2-1; a weak D match, TRBD1 (6 bases). CDR3 length: 17 residues. V was clipped by 0 bases and J by 3 bases, with 15 bases between them. The germline V gene encodes CDR1 MGHRA and CDR2 YSYEKL. CDR3 in amino acids: CASSQDQGTVLYNEQFF. The CDR3 nucleotides read TGCGCCAGCAGCCAAGATCAGGGGACGGTACTCTACAATGAGCAGTTCTTC.

The rearrangement links TRBV4-1 to TRBJ1-2, with 9 nucleotides matching TRBD1. CDR3 length equals 13 residues. V lost 6 bases, J lost 5 bases, and 4 bases stayed unmatched. Germline CDR1 MGHRA, CDR2 YSYEKL. The CDR3, as DNA: TGCGCCAGCAGACAGACAGGGGGGTATGGCTACACCTTC. Translating it yields CASRQTGGYGYTF.

The rearrangement links TRBV19 to TRBJ2-1; 11 positions match TRBD2. The trim removed 7 bases at V and 4 bases at J, leaving 9 bases unmatched. Germline V gene sequence: CDR1 LNHDA, CDR2 SQIVND (reference sequence). The CDR3 totals 16 residues. DNA of the CDR3: TGTGCCAGTATTTCACATGGGACTAGCGGTTACAATGAGCAGTTCTTC. Residues: CASISHGTSGYNEQFF.

V gene TRBV4-1 combines with J gene TRBJ2-2, with D possibly TRBD1 on 6 matching bases. V was pared by 4 bases and J by 6 bases, with 24 bases between. The CDR3 is 18 residues long. The germline gives CDR1 MGHRA, CDR2 YSYEKL. The CDR3: CASSPTQAGAPISGELFF. The CDR3 bases are TGCGCCAGCAGCCCCACACAAGCAGGGGCCCCAATCTCCGGGGAGCTGTTTTTT.

The chain has TRBV5-4 and TRBJ2-3; D may be TRBD1 (6 bases). Germline CDR1 and CDR2: SGHNT and YYREEE (reference sequence). The CDR3 extends over 14 amino acids. With 7 bases removed from V and 0 bases from J, the gap between germline ends came to 12 bases. The CDR3 loop is CASRPGQSTDTQYF. The CDR3 nucleotides are TGTGCCAGCCGACCGGGACAAAGCACAGATACGCAGTATTTT.

The chain recombines TRBV6-5 with TRBJ1-2, with D uncertain. Trimming took off 0 bases at V and 8 bases at J, with 13 bases between the two ends. The length of the CDR3 is 14 residues. Germline V gene data show CDR1 as MNHEY and CDR2 as SVGAGI. The CDR3 is CASSYSRQAGGYTF. The CDR3 nucleotides are TGTGCCAGCAGTTACTCGCGGCAGGCGGGGGGCTACACCTTC.

The chain is built from TRBV18 and TRBJ2-2; TRBD2 is a possible D gene (5 bases). Per the germline V gene, CDR1 is KGHSH and CDR2 is LQKENI. CDR3 length: 15 residues. V was trimmed by 3 bases and J by 5 bases, leaving 13 bases between them. The CDR3, as DNA: TGTGCCAGCTCACCTCCGGGAAAGAATACCGGGGAGCTGTTTTTT. Translation gives CASSPPGKNTGELFF.

This clone was recorded only once. The gene calls are TRBV9 and TRBJ2-2; the match to TRBD2 covers 10 bases. Germline values: CDR1 SGDLS, CDR2 YYNGEE. The length of the CDR3 is 16 residues. V shed 3 bases and J 2 bases; nucleotides not matched to a gene: 4. CDR3 coding DNA: TGTGCCAGCAGCGAGGGACTAGCGTTTAACACCGGGGAGCTGTTTTTT. Translating gives CASSEGLAFNTGELFF. Combining the CDR3 with reference TRBV9 and TRBJ2-2 gives the whole variable domain DSGVTQTPKHLITATGQRVTLRCSPRSGDLSVYWYQQSLDQGLQFLIQYYNGEERAKGNILERFSAQQFPDLHSELNLSSLELGDSALYFCASSEGLAFNTGELFFGEGSRLTVL.

J is TRBJ2-7 and V is TRBV6-1, with no clear D. Trimming cost V 2 bases and J 0 bases, with 8 bases left between them. The germline V gene encodes CDR1 MNHNS and CDR2 SASEGT. The CDR3 length is 14 residues. The CDR3 sequence: CASSELYSSYEQYF. The CDR3 nucleotides are TGTGCCAGCAGTGAATTGTATAGCTCCTACGAGCAGTACTTC.

This chain connects TRBV4-1 to TRBJ2-3; D is ambiguous. The CDR3 is made up of 13 amino acids. The V end was cut by 5 bases, the J end by 0 bases, with 6 bases between. Germline CDR1 and CDR2: MGHRA and YSYEKL. The CDR3 bases are TGCGCCAGCAGCATACAGAGCACAGATACGCAGTATTTT. This translates into CASSIQSTDTQYF.

DNA for the CDR3: TGTGCCAGCAGGAGACAGGGGGCGGGGAGCAATCAGCCCCAGCATTTT. This sequence encodes CASRRQGAGSNQPQHF. This chain uses TRBV27 with TRBJ1-5; 10 bases fit TRBD1. V gave up 6 bases and J gave up 1 base; unmatched junction bases: 6. Germline V gene data show CDR1 as MNHEY and CDR2 as SMNVEV (reference sequence). This CDR3 region has 16 residues.

The chain carries TRBV28 and TRBJ1-5, with TRBD1 matching 7 bases. The V segment lost 6 bases and the J segment 4 bases; nucleotides outside the gene matches: 12. Per germline, CDR1 MDHEN and CDR2 SYDVKM. The CDR3 covers 16 residues. The CDR3: CASSQAGRGRNQPQHF. The CDR3 DNA is TGTGCCAGCAGCCAGGCGGGCAGGGGGAGGAATCAGCCCCAGCATTTT.

The V and J genes are TRBV13 and TRBJ2-2; TRBD2 is a possible D gene (5 bases). The germline V and J ends were trimmed by 0 bases and 6 bases, with 20 bases remaining between them. The CDR3 length is 18 residues. Germline CDR1 and CDR2: PRHDT and FYEKMQ (reference sequence). For the CDR3, the DNA is TGTGCCAGCAGCTTAGGCCTGATGCCATCGAATAGCGCCGGGGAGCTGTTTTTT. Translated: CASSLGLMPSNSAGELFF.